Listed here is a single TCR beta chain. These data come from a study of T cell changes during pregnancy in multiple sclerosis. CDR3 length: 15 residues. Deletions cut 0 bases from V and 3 bases from J, with 11 bases between. Germline loops: CDR1 SGDLS, CDR2 YYNGEE. This table comes from immunoSEQ multiplex PCR, and its TCRdb copy is limited to in-frame clones, with some not included. The table records over 45,000 clones, just over 90% of them present only once. The receptor comes from a female donor with multiple sclerosis, enrolled in a pregnancy study. Sequencing was performed on CD4+ T cells from peripheral blood mononuclear cells, taken in the second trimester of pregnancy. The V gene is TRBV9, the J gene TRBJ2-3; tentatively, D is TRBD1 (6 bases). The DNA for the CDR3 is TGTGCCAGCAGCGTAGCAGGGGTTCGTACAGATACGCAGTATTTT. This translates into CASSVAGVRTDTQYF.